This T cell receptor beta chain was identified during a study of cytomegalovirus exposure and HLA in healthy donors. Study findings and constraints: Highly shared sequence variants in one cluster were likely a sequencing artifact.

This PCR relied on a set of 60 Vbeta primers and 13 Jbeta primers. Using immunoSEQ multiplex PCR, the repertoire was profiled, and TCRdb retains in-frame clones only, with some absent. The sample includes 90,000 to 100,000 clones, roughly four fifths of them seen just once. The donors gave bone marrow, and they were healthy. Germline-derived CDR1 and CDR2 are SGDLS and YYNGEE. Trimming cost V 3 bases and J 1 base, with 10 bases left between them. CDR3 length equals 14 residues. About this clone: The antigen is not known.

V usage is TRBV9 and J usage is TRBJ1-2; tentative D call: TRBD1 (5 bases). This receptor was taken from an older woman in good health and CMV-seropositive. The sequenced sample was PBMCs. The CDR3 DNA is TGTGCCAGCAGCGCCGGGGGGAATAACTATGGCTACACCTTC. Translated, it gives CASSAGGNNYGYTF.